Listed below are T cell receptor beta chains from one sample, sequenced in a study of cytotoxic CD8 clonotypes in ibrutinib-treated CLL. Clones were sequenced by immunoSEQ multiplex PCR, and TCRdb holds only the in-frame ones, with some missing. The sample holds roughly 250,000 clones; under 80% are singletons and the top ten take 15% to 19%. Sequenced material: PBMCs, taken after 24 months of ibrutinib treatment. The receptors were sampled from a human donor with chronic lymphocytic leukemia. Both conserved end residues are part of each CDR3. D genes are given only for firm matches. Expanded clones get a size class; other rows say once, few or many, or leave the size out.

TRBV19	TRBJ2-7	.	15	.	TGTGCCAGTAGCTACGGACTATCCTTCTCCTACGAGCAGTACTTC	CASSYGLSFSYEQYF
TRBV29-1	TRBJ2-7	.	13	.	TGCAGCGTTGGTCGGTACAACTCCTACGAGCAGTACTTC	CSVGRYNSYEQYF
TRBV4-2	TRBJ1-2	few	14	TRBD1	TGTGCCAGCAGCCCCAAAGGGACAGTTTATGGCTACACCTTC	CASSPKGTVYGYTF
TRBV19	TRBJ1-1	.	12	.	TGTGCCAGTAGCGCCCAGTTATCTGAAGCTTTCTTT	CASSAQLSEAFF
TRBV19	TRBJ1-5	few	14	.	TGTGCCACCATTGGGGGCGATAGCAATCAGCCCCAGCATTTT	CATIGGDSNQPQHF
TRBV4-3	TRBJ2-5	few	15	TRBD2	TGCGCCAGCAGCCAAGCTTGGGCGGGAGGAGAGACCCAGTACTTC	CASSQAWAGGETQYF
TRBV7-2	TRBJ2-7	.	14	TRBD1	TGTGCCAGCAGCTTCACCTTGGACAGGGTGGAGCAGTACTTC	CASSFTLDRVEQYF
TRBV13	TRBJ2-7	.	14	.	TGTGCCAGCAGCTTACATCAGGGACCCTACGAGCAGTACTTC	CASSLHQGPYEQYF
TRBV14	TRBJ2-6	.	16	.	TGTGCCAGCAGCCAAGATTGGCGGGCTGGGGCCAACGTCCTGACTTTC	CASSQDWRAGANVLTF
TRBV25-1	TRBJ2-3	few	14	TRBD2	TGTGCCAGCAGTGTAGCGGGAAACACAGATACGCAGTATTTT	CASSVAGNTDTQYF
TRBV9	TRBJ2-3	.	16	.	TGTGCCAGCAGCGTAGAGGCGGACACCTACACAGATACGCAGTATTTT	CASSVEADTYTDTQYF
TRBV9	TRBJ2-7	.	16	TRBD1	TGTGCCAGCAGCGTAGCTCCGGGACAGGGGGACTACGAGCAGTACTTC	CASSVAPGQGDYEQYF
TRBV6-5	TRBJ2-7	.	13	.	TGTGCCACCTCGGACCCAATCTCGTACGAGCAGTACTTC	CATSDPISYEQYF
TRBV5-4	TRBJ1-4	.	16	.	TGTGCCAGCAGCTTTGAACGTTCTACAACTAATGAAAAACTGTTTTTT	CASSFERSTTNEKLFF
TRBV27	TRBJ2-7	.	13	.	TGTGCCAGCAGTTTCCCTTTGGGCTACGAGCAGTACTTC	CASSFPLGYEQYF
TRBV7-3	TRBJ2-1	few	15	.	TGTGCCAGCAGCCTATCAGGGGACTCCTACAATGAGCAGTTCTTC	CASSLSGDSYNEQFF
TRBV9	TRBJ2-3	.	15	.	TGTGCCAGCAGCGTAGCCCCCACAGACACAGATACGCAGTATTTT	CASSVAPTDTDTQYF
TRBV6-5	TRBJ2-7	.	15	.	TGTGCCAGCAGTTACCTGGGGGACGGGGACTACGAGCAGTACTTC	CASSYLGDGDYEQYF
TRBV6-5	TRBJ1-5	.	14	.	TGTGCCAGCAGTTACTCGTATCCAGATCAGCCCCAGCATTTT	CASSYSYPDQPQHF
TRBV5-1	TRBJ1-3	.	14	.	TGCGCCAGCAGCTTGGAAAGGGGGGGAAACACCATATATTTT	CASSLERGGNTIYF
TRBV13	TRBJ2-5	.	14	.	TGTGCCAGCAGACTAGCTGGGACAAGGAAGACCCAGTACTTC	CASRLAGTRKTQYF
TRBV19	TRBJ2-1	.	15	.	TGTGCCAGTAGTACCAATAGCAAAGAACCGATCCGGCAGTTCTTC	CASSTNSKEPIRQFF
TRBV27	TRBJ1-2	few	16	TRBD1	TGTGCCAGCAGTCTCACCGGGACAGGATGGCCTGGGGGCTACACCTTC	CASSLTGTGWPGGYTF
TRBV11-1	TRBJ1-6	few	14	.	TGTGCCAGCAGCTTGAACACCTATAATTCACCCCTCCACTTT	CASSLNTYNSPLHF
TRBV7-2	TRBJ2-1	.	15	TRBD2	TGTGCCAGCAGCTTAATGGTAGCGGGAGGTAATGAGCAGTTCTTC	CASSLMVAGGNEQFF
TRBV20-1	TRBJ2-5	.	11	.	TGCAGTGCTAGAGGGGAGGAGACCCAGTACTTC	CSARGEETQYF
TRBV9	TRBJ1-4	.	15	.	TGTGCCAGCAGCGTAGGCCATGCGGGGGATGAAAAACTGTTTTTT	CASSVGHAGDEKLFF
TRBV18	TRBJ2-5	.	13	.	TGTGCCAGCTCACCTAGGAATCAAGAGACCCAGTACTTC	CASSPRNQETQYF
TRBV5-4	TRBJ1-2	once	17	TRBD1	TGTGCCAGCAGCTTGGGGCGACAGGGGGTACTTAACTATGGCTACACCTTC	CASSLGRQGVLNYGYTF
TRBV9	TRBJ2-3	.	15	.	TGTGCCAGCAGACAAGGACTGGCAAGCACAGATACGCAGTATTTT	CASRQGLASTDTQYF
TRBV29-1	TRBJ2-5	.	11	.	TGCAGCACTGGGGCCCAAGAGACCCAGTACTTC	CSTGAQETQYF
TRBV27	TRBJ2-7	few	16	.	TGTGCCAGCAGTTTATCCTCAGGGGACCTTTCCTACGAGCAGTACTTC	CASSLSSGDLSYEQYF
TRBV20-1	TRBJ2-7	.	10	.	TGCAGCCTCAACTCCCACGAGCAGTACTTC	CSLNSHEQYF
TRBV5-1	TRBJ2-6	few	16	TRBD1	TGCGCCAGCAGCGGGACAGGGCCCTCTGGGGCCAACGTCCTGACTTTC	CASSGTGPSGANVLTF
TRBV28	TRBJ1-2	.	14	.	TGTGCCAGCAGTTTCGGACAGAACTCCTATGGCTACACCTTC	CASSFGQNSYGYTF
TRBV29-1	TRBJ2-1	.	16	TRBD2	TGCAGCGTCGAGAGATCGAGCGGGAACCCCTACAATGAGCAGTTCTTC	CSVERSSGNPYNEQFF
TRBV5-8	TRBJ2-7	.	13	.	TGTGCCAGCAGCTGGCAGGGCGGCGACGAGCAGTACTTC	CASSWQGGDEQYF
TRBV6-6	TRBJ2-5	.	13	.	TGTGCCAGCATGGGGGGTGGGGTAGAGACCCAGTACTTC	CASMGGGVETQYF
TRBV6-5	TRBJ1-5	few	13	TRBD1	TGTGCCAGCTCCGGACAGGGCCGAGGGCCCCAGCATTTT	CASSGQGRGPQHF
TRBV29-1	TRBJ2-1	.	11	.	TGCAGCGTTGCCCGGGGCAATGAGCAGTTCTTC	CSVARGNEQFF
TRBV19	TRBJ1-5	few	15	.	TGTGCCAGTAGTATATTCGACGGGAGGAATCAGCCCCAGCATTTT	CASSIFDGRNQPQHF
TRBV20-1	TRBJ1-2	.	11	.	TGCAGTGCCCCAAACAGGGAAGGCTACACCTTC	CSAPNREGYTF
TRBV25-1	TRBJ2-7	.	16	TRBD1	TGTGCCAGCAGTGAGAAGGCCCCGGGACAGGGGTACGAGCAGTACTTC	CASSEKAPGQGYEQYF
TRBV29-1	TRBJ2-3	.	15	.	TGCAGCGTTGGTAGTGTGGGCGGGGGCACAGATACGCAGTATTTT	CSVGSVGGGTDTQYF
TRBV28	TRBJ2-7	.	15	TRBD2	TGTGCCAGCCCCCCCGGCGGGCTAGCGGTTCACGAGCAGTACTTC	CASPPGGLAVHEQYF
TRBV2	TRBJ2-1	few	15	TRBD2	TGTGCCAGCAGTGAATCGCTGGGACTAGCGGTAAGGCAGTTCTTC	CASSESLGLAVRQFF
TRBV5-5	TRBJ2-7	few	16	TRBD2	TGTGCCAGCAGCTTGGTGCGGACTAGCGGGAGTTACGAGCAGTACTTC	CASSLVRTSGSYEQYF
TRBV6-6	TRBJ2-5	.	11	.	TGTGCCAGCAGTGGTGAAGAGACCCAGTACTTC	CASSGEETQYF